This paragraph covers one TCR beta chain sequence. One end of the junction varies from germline; a read error may be responsible. The CDR3 spans 12 residues. Germline CDR1 SQVTM, CDR2 ANQGSEA. The study co-extracted DNA and RNA from around 20-30 mg of unsorted bulk tissue. Patients showed chronic HBV infection and an absence of prior treatment. This specimen comes from a study of tumor-infiltrating lymphocytes in primary liver carcinoma. TCR beta cDNA came from about 450 ng total RNA, primed with a constant-region primer. ARM-PCR was slightly modified, and three nested multiplex PCR rounds with it gave rise to the TCR beta libraries. Primers for the first two PCR rounds were TRBV1-TRBV30 forward primers and a C-beta reverse primer (approximately 10 cycles per round). TCRdb re-called the multiplex PCR reads through MiXCR, storing one row per CDR3 protein. The table shows about 100,000 distinct CDR3 sequences, with roughly 69% occurring only once.

The V and J genes are TRBV29-1 and TRBJ2-3; D is perhaps TRBD1 (5 bases). Material: liver tumor tissue from sampling region 5. The subset: tumor region T5, tumor centre. The clonotype was recovered from a woman aged 55 to 70 with primary liver carcinoma and hepatitis B virus infection. The CDR3 spells CSVGDSIDTQYF. In DNA form, the CDR3 reads TGCAGCGTGGGTGACAGCATAGATACACAGTATTTT.